These T cell receptor beta chains were read from a single sample in a study of shared clonotypes between healthy human individuals. Measured with immunoSEQ multiplex PCR; TCRdb has only the in-frame clones, and not every one. The data contain fewer than 700,000 clones, around 76% of them singletons. Sequencing input: PBMCs. Receptor source: a woman in her forties in good health. Some clones in this sample may be carry-over from other donors' samples. Both conserved end residues are part of each CDR3. Fields, in order: J gene, V gene, D gene, clone size, CDR3 DNA, CDR3 protein. The D gene is left open where the match is weak. Clone size is stated in some rows and not others, as once, few, many or a class when expanded.

TRBJ2-4 | TRBV13 | TRBD2 | . | TGTGCCAGCAGCTTAAGCGCGGGGGTTCAGTACTTC | CASSLSAGVQYF
TRBJ1-5 | TRBV25-1 | TRBD1 | . | TGTGCCACTACAGACAGGGGGAGGTATAGCAATCAGCCCCAGCATTTT | CATTDRGRYSNQPQHF
TRBJ2-5 | TRBV5-4 | TRBD2 | . | TGTGCCAGCAGCTTGGGACTAGCGGGAGGGAGCACCCAGTACTTC | CASSLGLAGGSTQYF
TRBJ2-1 | TRBV7-6 | TRBD2 | . | TGTGCCAGCAGCGGAGGACTAGCTAGCTCCTACAATGAGCAGTTCTTC | CASSGGLASSYNEQFF
TRBJ2-1 | TRBV7-3 | . | . | TGTGCCAGCAGCCCCCGGACTGGGAAGGATGAGCAGTTCTTC | CASSPRTGKDEQFF
TRBJ2-3 | TRBV29-1 | TRBD2 | once | TGCAGCGTTTCCGGACTAGCGGGAGTGGATACGCAGTATTTT | CSVSGLAGVDTQYF
TRBJ2-7 | TRBV15 | . | . | TGTGCCACCAGCAGAGATCCCTCCCCGGAGTACGAGCAGTACTTC | CATSRDPSPEYEQYF
TRBJ2-3 | TRBV5-1 | . | . | TGCGCCAGCAGGGATTGGGGTTCGGGGGCAGATACGCAGTATTTT | CASRDWGSGADTQYF
TRBJ2-3 | TRBV5-1 | TRBD1 | . | TGCGCCAGCAGCGATCCACAGGGGGCGGATACGCAGTATTTT | CASSDPQGADTQYF
TRBJ2-7 | TRBV11-2 | . | . | TGTGCCAGCAGCTTAAGCGCGAGTCGGGACTACGAGCAGTACTTC | CASSLSASRDYEQYF
TRBJ2-5 | TRBV6-6 | . | . | TGTGCCAGCAGTTCCGCGACCCTAGCAAGCCAGTACTTC | CASSSATLASQYF
TRBJ1-3 | TRBV6-5 | . | . | TGTGCCAGCAGGACAGTGTTTGGAAACACCATATATTTT | CASRTVFGNTIYF
TRBJ2-5 | TRBV15 | TRBD1 | . | TGTGCCACCAGCAGAGATCTGACAGGGGGCGGCGGGGAGACCCAGTACTTC | CATSRDLTGGGGETQYF
TRBJ1-1 | TRBV30 | TRBD1 | . | TGTGCCTGGACCCCCGGGACAGGGGGCCGAGCTTTCTTT | CAWTPGTGGRAFF
TRBJ2-2 | TRBV19 | . | . | TGTGCCAGTAGTATAGGGGGGCTTACGAACACCGGGGAGCTGTTTTTT | CASSIGGLTNTGELFF
TRBJ1-2 | TRBV7-9 | TRBD1 | . | TGTGCCAGCAGCTTAGGGGACAGGCAATATGGCTACACCTTC | CASSLGDRQYGYTF
TRBJ2-5 | TRBV5-4 | . | . | TGTGCCAGCAGCTCAAATGTGGGAAACCAAGAGACCCAGTACTTC | CASSSNVGNQETQYF
TRBJ2-2 | TRBV2 | TRBD1 | once | TGTGCCAGCAGTCAAGACAGGGTGGGGACCGGGGAGCTGTTTTTT | CASSQDRVGTGELFF
TRBJ2-1 | TRBV5-1 | . | . | TGCGCCAGCAGCCCGCCGGCGGGGCGCAATGAGCAGTTCTTC | CASSPPAGRNEQFF
TRBJ2-7 | TRBV7-2 | . | once | TGTGCCAGCAGCCCCCCCGGGATTTACGAGCAGTACTTC | CASSPPGIYEQYF
TRBJ1-1 | TRBV28 | TRBD1 | . | TGTGCCAGCAGTGAAGGGGACAGGGGTGGCACTGAAGCTTTCTTT | CASSEGDRGGTEAFF
TRBJ2-1 | TRBV7-2 | TRBD1 | . | TGTGCCAGCAGCCGGGACAGCTCCTACAATGAGCAGTTCTTC | CASSRDSSYNEQFF
TRBJ2-2 | TRBV2 | . | . | TGTGCCAGCAGGGAACTAGTGAACACCGGGGAGCTGTTTTTT | CASRELVNTGELFF
TRBJ2-2 | TRBV10-1 | . | . | TGCGCCAGCAGTGAGCTGGGGACCGGGGAGCTGTTTTTT | CASSELGTGELFF
TRBJ2-7 | TRBV7-2 | TRBD2 | few | TGTGCCAGCAGCTCTAGCGGGAGGCCCGGGGGGGAGCAGTACTTC | CASSSSGRPGGEQYF
TRBJ2-2 | TRBV7-3 | . | few | TGTGCCAGCAGCTTAGGATCACCAGGGGCCACCGGGGAGCTGTTTTTT | CASSLGSPGATGELFF
TRBJ1-1 | TRBV30 | TRBD1 | . | TGTGCCTGGGAGACAGGGGACACTGAAGCTTTCTTT | CAWETGDTEAFF
TRBJ2-7 | TRBV27 | . | once | TGTGCCAGCAGTCCTCGAGACATTTCCCCCGAGCAGTACTTC | CASSPRDISPEQYF
TRBJ2-7 | TRBV6-1 | . | . | TGTGCCAGCAGTGACAGAGAAGGGAGGGGGTTGGACGAGCAGTACTTC | CASSDREGRGLDEQYF
TRBJ1-2 | TRBV7-2 | . | few | TGTGCCAGCACCAATCCAAACGCTAACTATGGCTACACCTTC | CASTNPNANYGYTF
TRBJ2-1 | TRBV27 | . | . | TGTGCCAGCAGTTTATCATCTTGGGCTAGTATCCTCTTC | CASSLSSWASILF
TRBJ2-3 | TRBV10-3 | . | few | TGTGCCATCAGTGAGTCGACGGCCGCAGATACGCAGTATTTT | CAISESTAADTQYF
TRBJ2-7 | TRBV19 | TRBD2 | . | TGTGCCAGTAGTATAGCGGGAGGGGTCTACGAGCAGTACTTC | CASSIAGGVYEQYF
TRBJ1-5 | TRBV28 | . | . | TGTGCCAGCAGAAGAGCTTATAGCAATCAGCCCCAGCATTTT | CASRRAYSNQPQHF
TRBJ2-2 | TRBV29-1 | . | . | TGCAGCGTTGAAGTAGTCGGCGGAGGGAACACCGGGGAGCTGTTTTTT | CSVEVVGGGNTGELFF
TRBJ2-4 | TRBV19 | TRBD1 | few | TGTGCCAGTAGTGCGGCCGGGACAGGGACCAAAAACATTCAGTACTTC | CASSAAGTGTKNIQYF
TRBJ2-5 | TRBV28 | . | . | TGTGCCAGCAGTTTAAGTGGGGGGAGAGAGACCCAGTACTTC | CASSLSGGRETQYF
TRBJ2-7 | TRBV7-8 | . | once | TGTGCCAGCAGCTCCCTAGGGACCTACGAGCAGTACTTC | CASSSLGTYEQYF
TRBJ2-3 | TRBV30 | TRBD2 | . | TGTGCCTGGGCCCGGAGGAGCGGGGGAACGCAGTATTTT | CAWARRSGGTQYF
TRBJ2-7 | TRBV5-1 | TRBD2 | . | TGCGCCAGCAGCTTCACCGGACTAGCGGGAGAAGAGCAGTACTTC | CASSFTGLAGEEQYF
TRBJ2-7 | TRBV2 | . | . | TGTGCCAGCAGACAGGGCGACGAGCAGTACTTC | CASRQGDEQYF
TRBJ1-2 | TRBV28 | . | . | TGTGCCAGCAGTTTGGCTAACTATAGCTACACCTTC | CASSLANYSYTF
TRBJ1-2 | TRBV19 | . | . | TGTGCCAGTAGTATAACGTGGGACGGCTATGGCTACACCTTC | CASSITWDGYGYTF
TRBJ2-1 | TRBV6-1 | TRBD2 | few | TGTGCCAGCAGCGGGACTAGCGGGAGTGTCAATGAGCAGTTCTTC | CASSGTSGSVNEQFF
TRBJ2-5 | TRBV29-1 | TRBD2 | . | TGCAGCGTGGGAGGGGCAGTACAAGAGACCCAGTACTTC | CSVGGAVQETQYF
TRBJ2-5 | TRBV4-3 | . | . | TGCGCCAGCAGCCAAGTGAGTAAAGGGCACCAAGAGACCCAGTACTTC | CASSQVSKGHQETQYF
TRBJ2-1 | TRBV2 | TRBD2 | . | TGTGCCAGCGGGACTAGGGGGGCGGGGCAGTTCTTC | CASGTRGAGQFF
TRBJ2-3 | TRBV20-1 | TRBD1 | . | TGCAGTGCCATGGACAGGGCCATGTTGTATTTT | CSAMDRAMLYF
TRBJ2-4 | TRBV29-1 | TRBD1 | . | TGCAGCGTTGAAGAGGCCGGGACAGGGATTCAGTACTTC | CSVEEAGTGIQYF
TRBJ2-7 | TRBV7-7 | TRBD1 | . | TGTGCTAGCAGCTTAGACAGGGTCGGCGAGCAGTACTTC | CASSLDRVGEQYF
TRBJ1-1 | TRBV15 | . | . | TGTGCCACCAGCAGAGATGGGAATGAAGCTTTCTTT | CATSRDGNEAFF
TRBJ2-4 | TRBV30 | TRBD2 | once | TGTGCCTGGAGTGCCGAGCGAACTAGCGGGAGGGCCGGCAAAAACATTCAGTACTTC | CAWSAERTSGRAGKNIQYF
TRBJ1-5 | TRBV11-2 | TRBD1 | . | TGTGCCAGCAGCACTCGACAGGGGGCAGGGCAGCCCCAGCATTTT | CASSTRQGAGQPQHF
TRBJ1-2 | TRBV28 | TRBD1 | . | TGTGCCAGCAGTCGCATGGGACAGGAGAGCTATGGCTACACCTTC | CASSRMGQESYGYTF
TRBJ2-2 | TRBV2 | TRBD2 | . | TGTGCCAGCAGTGAACCCCGGGGTAGCGGGAGGTCGGGCACCGGGGAGCTGTTTTTT | CASSEPRGSGRSGTGELFF
TRBJ2-7 | TRBV19 | TRBD1 | . | TGTGCCAGTAGTAAAGGACAGGGGCCCACCTACGAGCAGTACTTC | CASSKGQGPTYEQYF
TRBJ1-2 | TRBV30 | . | few | TGTGCCTGGACCGTCCGGGGCCTTAACTATGGCTACACCTTC | CAWTVRGLNYGYTF
TRBJ2-7 | TRBV6-6 | . | . | TGTGCCAGTTCGGGCAGGGGCCGCTACGAGCAGTACTTC | CASSGRGRYEQYF
TRBJ2-1 | TRBV7-9 | . | . | TGTGCCAGCAGCCCATGGGTGGCGGCGGAGAACGCCAATGAGCAGTTCTTC | CASSPWVAAENANEQFF